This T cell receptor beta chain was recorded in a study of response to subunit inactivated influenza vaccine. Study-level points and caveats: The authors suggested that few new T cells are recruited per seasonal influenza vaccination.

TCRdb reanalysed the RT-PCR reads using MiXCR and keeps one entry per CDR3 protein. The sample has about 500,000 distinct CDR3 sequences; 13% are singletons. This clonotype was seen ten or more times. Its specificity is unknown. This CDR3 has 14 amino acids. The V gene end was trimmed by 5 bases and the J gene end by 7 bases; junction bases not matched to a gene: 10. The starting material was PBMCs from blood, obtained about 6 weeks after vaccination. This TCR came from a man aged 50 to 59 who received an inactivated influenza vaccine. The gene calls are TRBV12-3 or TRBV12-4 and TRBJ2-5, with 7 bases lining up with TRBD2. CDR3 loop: CASSPRGLDGTQYF. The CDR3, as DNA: TGTGCCAGCAGTCCGCGAGGACTAGACGGGACCCAGTACTTC.